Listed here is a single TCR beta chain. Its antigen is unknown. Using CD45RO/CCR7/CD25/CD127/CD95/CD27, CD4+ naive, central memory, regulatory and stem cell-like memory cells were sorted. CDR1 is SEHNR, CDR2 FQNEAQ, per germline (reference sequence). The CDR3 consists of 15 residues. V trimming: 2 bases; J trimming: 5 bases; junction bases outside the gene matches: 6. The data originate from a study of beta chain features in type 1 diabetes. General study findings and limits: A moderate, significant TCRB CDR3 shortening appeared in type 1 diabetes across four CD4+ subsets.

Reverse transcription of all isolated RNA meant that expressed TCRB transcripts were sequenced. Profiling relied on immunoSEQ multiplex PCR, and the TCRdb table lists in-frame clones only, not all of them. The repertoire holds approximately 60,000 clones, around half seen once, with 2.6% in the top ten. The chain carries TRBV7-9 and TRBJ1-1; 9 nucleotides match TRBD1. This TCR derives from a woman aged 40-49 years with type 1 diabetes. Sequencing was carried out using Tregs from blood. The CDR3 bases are TGTGCCAGCAGCTTATGGACAGGGGCACCAACTGAAGCTTTCTTT. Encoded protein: CASSLWTGAPTEAFF.